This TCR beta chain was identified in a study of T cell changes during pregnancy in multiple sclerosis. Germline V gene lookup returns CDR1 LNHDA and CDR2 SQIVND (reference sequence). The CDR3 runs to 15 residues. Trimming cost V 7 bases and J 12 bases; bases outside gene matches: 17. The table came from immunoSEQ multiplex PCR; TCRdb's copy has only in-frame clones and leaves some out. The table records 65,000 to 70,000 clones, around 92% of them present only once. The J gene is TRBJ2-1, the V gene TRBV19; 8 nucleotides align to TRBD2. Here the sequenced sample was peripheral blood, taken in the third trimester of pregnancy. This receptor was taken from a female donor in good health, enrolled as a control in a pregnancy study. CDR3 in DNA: TGTGCCAGTACGGAGGGGGGGCTAGCGGGTTTGGTGCAGTTCTTC. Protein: CASTEGGLAGLVQFF. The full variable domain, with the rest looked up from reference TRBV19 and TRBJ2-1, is DGGITQSPKYLFRKEGQNVTLSCEQNLNHDAMYWYRQDPGQGLRLIYYSQIVNDFQKGDIAEGYSVSREKKESFPLTVTSAQKNPTAFYLCASTEGGLAGLVQFFGPGTRLTVL.